This T cell receptor beta chain was recorded in a study of molecular identifiers for immune sequencing clone quantification. The CDR3 covers 14 residues. The germline gives CDR1 SQVTM, CDR2 ANQGSEA. With 0 bases clipped from V and 3 bases from J, the junction kept 2 bases outside the gene matches. This clonotype was found many times. As yet, its antigen is unknown. Study-level results: Clones that exceeded 20 RNA copies held over 99% of effector molecules, yet under 1% in naive cells.

Generation of bulk TCR libraries relied on previously described methods and listed TCR primers. A single record per CDR3 protein comes from TCRdb applying MiXCR to the PCR reads. The sample has fewer than 350,000 distinct CDR3 sequences, under 25% seen once; the top ten hold about 0.71%. This clonotype was obtained from a human donor in good health. Some libraries in this study had Jurkat cell RNA spiked in. The sample taken for sequencing was naive CD8+ T cells from blood, with Jurkat cell RNA spiked in. Subset here: FACS-sorted CD8+CD4-CCR7+CD45RA+ naive T cells. The genes are TRBV29-1 and TRBJ2-5; 9 bases match TRBD1. The CDR3 is CSVEDRTGEETQYF. DNA for the CDR3: TGCAGCGTTGAAGACAGGACAGGGGAAGAGACCCAGTACTTC.